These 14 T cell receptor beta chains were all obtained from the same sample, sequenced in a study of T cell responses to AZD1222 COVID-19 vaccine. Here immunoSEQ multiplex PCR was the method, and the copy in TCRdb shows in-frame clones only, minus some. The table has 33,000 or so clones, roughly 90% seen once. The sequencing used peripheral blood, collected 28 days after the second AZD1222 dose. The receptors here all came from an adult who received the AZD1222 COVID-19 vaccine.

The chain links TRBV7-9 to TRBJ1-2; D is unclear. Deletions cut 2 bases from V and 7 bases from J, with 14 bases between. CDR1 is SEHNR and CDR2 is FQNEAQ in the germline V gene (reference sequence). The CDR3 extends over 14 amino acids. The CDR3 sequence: CASSLPSAVRGYTF. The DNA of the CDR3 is TGTGCCAGCAGCTTACCTTCGGCAGTCCGTGGCTACACCTTC.

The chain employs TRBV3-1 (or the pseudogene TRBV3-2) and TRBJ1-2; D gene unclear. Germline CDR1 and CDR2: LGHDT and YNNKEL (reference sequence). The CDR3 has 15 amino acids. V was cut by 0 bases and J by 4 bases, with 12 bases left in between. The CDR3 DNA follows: TGTGCCAGCAGCCAAGATCATTTGGGTAGCTATGGCTACACCTTC. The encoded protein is CASSQDHLGSYGYTF.

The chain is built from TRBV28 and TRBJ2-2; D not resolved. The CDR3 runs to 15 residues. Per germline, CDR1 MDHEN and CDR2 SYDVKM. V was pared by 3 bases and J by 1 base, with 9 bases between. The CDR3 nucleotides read TGTGCCAGCAGTTTTATGTCAGGGAACACCGGGGAGCTGTTTTTT. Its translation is CASSFMSGNTGELFF.

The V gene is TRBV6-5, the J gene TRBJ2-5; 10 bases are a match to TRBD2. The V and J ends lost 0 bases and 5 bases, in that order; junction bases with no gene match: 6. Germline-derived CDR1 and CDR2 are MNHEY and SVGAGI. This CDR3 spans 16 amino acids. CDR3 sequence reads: CASSYSSGGAGETQYF. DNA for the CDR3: TGTGCCAGCAGTTACTCGAGCGGGGGGGCCGGGGAGACCCAGTACTTC.

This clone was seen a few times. CDR3: CASSLEGEGTITWEQYF. DNA of the CDR3: TGTGCCAGCAGCTTAGAAGGAGAGGGGACGATTACTTGGGAGCAGTACTTC. The V call is TRBV11-3, the J call TRBJ2-7; either TRBD1 or TRBD2 may fit D (5 bases each). Trimming took off 0 bases at V and 7 bases at J, with 22 bases between the two ends. Germline V gene lookup returns CDR1 SGHNT and CDR2 YENEEA. The CDR3 is 17 residues long.

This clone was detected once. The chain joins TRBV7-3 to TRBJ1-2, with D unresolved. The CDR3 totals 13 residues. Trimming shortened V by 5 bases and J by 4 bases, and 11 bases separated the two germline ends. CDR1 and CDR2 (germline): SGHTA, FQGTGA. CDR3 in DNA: TGTGCCAGCAGCCCCGACGGAATCTATGGCTACACCTTC. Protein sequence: CASSPDGIYGYTF.

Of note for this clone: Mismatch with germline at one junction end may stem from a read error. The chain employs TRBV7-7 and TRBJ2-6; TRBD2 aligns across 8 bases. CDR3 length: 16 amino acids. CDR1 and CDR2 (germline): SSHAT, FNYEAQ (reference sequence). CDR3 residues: CASTPGGTSGANVLTF. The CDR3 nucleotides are TGTGCTAGCACCCCGGGGGGGACCTCTGGGGCCAACGTCCTGACTTTC.

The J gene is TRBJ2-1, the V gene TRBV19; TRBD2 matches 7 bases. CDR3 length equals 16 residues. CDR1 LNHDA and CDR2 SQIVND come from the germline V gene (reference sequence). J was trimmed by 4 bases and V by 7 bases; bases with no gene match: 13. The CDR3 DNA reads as TGTGCCAGTAACCAGGTCAGTGCGGGGGTGTACAATGAGCAGTTCTTC. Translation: CASNQVSAGVYNEQFF.

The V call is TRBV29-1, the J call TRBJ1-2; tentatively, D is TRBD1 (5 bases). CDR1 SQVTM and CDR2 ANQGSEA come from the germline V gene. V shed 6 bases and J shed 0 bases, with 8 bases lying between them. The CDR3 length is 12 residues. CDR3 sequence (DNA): TGCAGCGTCGGGGGGACTAACTATGGCTACACCTTC. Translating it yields CSVGGTNYGYTF. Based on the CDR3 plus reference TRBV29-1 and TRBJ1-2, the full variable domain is SAVISQKPSRDICQRGTSLTIQCQVDSQVTMMFWYRQQPGQSLTLIATANQGSEATYESGFVIDKFPISRPNLTFSTLTVSNMSPEDSSIYLCSVGGTNYGYTFGSGTRLTVV.

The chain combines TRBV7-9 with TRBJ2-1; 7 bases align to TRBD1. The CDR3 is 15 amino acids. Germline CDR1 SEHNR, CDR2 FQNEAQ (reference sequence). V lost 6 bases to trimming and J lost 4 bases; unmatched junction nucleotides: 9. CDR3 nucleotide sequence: TGTGCCAGCAGTCCACCCGGGACAGTTTACAATGAGCAGTTCTTC. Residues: CASSPPGTVYNEQFF.

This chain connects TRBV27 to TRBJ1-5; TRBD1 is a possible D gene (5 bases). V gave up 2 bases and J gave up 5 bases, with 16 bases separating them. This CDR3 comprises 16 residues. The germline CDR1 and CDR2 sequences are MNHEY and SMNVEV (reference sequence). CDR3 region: CASSLGGGRRDQPQHF. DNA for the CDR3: TGTGCCAGCAGTTTAGGGGGAGGGCGGCGTGATCAGCCCCAGCATTTT.

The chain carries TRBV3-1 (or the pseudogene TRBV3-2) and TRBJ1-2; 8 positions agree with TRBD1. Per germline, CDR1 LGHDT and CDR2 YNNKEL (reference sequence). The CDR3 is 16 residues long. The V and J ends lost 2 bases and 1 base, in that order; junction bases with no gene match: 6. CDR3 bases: TGTGCCAGCAGCCAAACAGGGGGTCGGATTAACTATGGCTACACCTTC. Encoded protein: CASSQTGGRINYGYTF.

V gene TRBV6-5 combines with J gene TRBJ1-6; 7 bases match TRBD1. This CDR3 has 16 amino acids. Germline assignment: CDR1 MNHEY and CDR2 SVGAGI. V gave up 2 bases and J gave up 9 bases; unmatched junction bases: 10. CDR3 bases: TGTGCCAGCAGTTACGCCCGGACAGGCCTTACTTCACCCCTCCACTTT. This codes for CASSYARTGLTSPLHF.

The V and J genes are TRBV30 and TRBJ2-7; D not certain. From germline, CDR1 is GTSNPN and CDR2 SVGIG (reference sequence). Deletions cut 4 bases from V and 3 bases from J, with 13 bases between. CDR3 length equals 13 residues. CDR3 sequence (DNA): TGTGCCTGGAATATTCAAGTAAGCTACGAGCAGTACTTC. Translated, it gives CAWNIQVSYEQYF.